This T cell receptor (beta chain) was captured in a study of T cells after yellow fever vaccination. About the research overall: The authors prepared low-cell-number fractions using SMART-Seq v4 Ultra Low Input. Study-level points and caveats: Boosting was followed by the reappearance of most primary-vaccination clones (less than 98% CD4, about 88% CD8). Of the clonotypes, a small share occurred in both CD4 and CD8 compartments. It was a weaker secondary response, yet one that peaked faster, at day 5 versus 15.

A single record per CDR3 protein comes from TCRdb applying MiXCR to the 5' RACE reads. The sample consists of 600,000 to 750,000 distinct CDR3 sequences, 10% to 15% of them appearing once. This clonotype was seen more than once but under ten times. Its antigen remains unknown. Germline V CDR1 and CDR2: MGHDK, SYGVNS. V was clipped by 6 bases and J by 6 bases; unmatched bases: 4. This CDR3 is built from 12 residues. This clonotype was sampled from a man aged 25-40 years who received the YFV17D yellow fever vaccine. The rearrangement joins TRBV25-1 to TRBJ2-7; 8 bases line up with TRBD1. The material sequenced was PBMCs, taken on the day of the yellow fever booster vaccination. CDR3 coding DNA: TGTGCCAGCAGACAGGGGGGAATCGAGCAGTACTTC. The encoded protein is CASRQGGIEQYF.